The clone carrying this T cell receptor beta chain was detected only a few times. This record belongs to a study of T cells after yellow fever vaccination. Study as a whole: Fractions of low cell number were prepared using SMART-Seq v4 Ultra Low Input.

In TCRdb, the 5' RACE reads were re-called with MiXCR into one record per CDR3 protein. The repertoire includes a few hundred thousand distinct CDR3 sequences, approximately 4% of them detected once, and around 25% sits in the top ten. V gave up 2 bases and J gave up 0 bases; unmatched junction bases: 5. CDR3 length: 18 amino acids. Germline-derived CDR1 and CDR2 are KGHSH and LQKENI. This sequence originates from a man between 18 and 29 years old who received the YFV17D yellow fever vaccine. The V call is TRBV18, the J call TRBJ2-5; 14 bases are a match to TRBD2. The input for sequencing was PBMCs, taken 5 days after the yellow fever booster vaccination. The CDR3 sequence: CASSPWRTSGGNQETQYF. CDR3 nucleotides: TGTGCCAGCTCACCATGGAGGACTAGCGGGGGGAACCAAGAGACCCAGTACTTC.